The 19 T cell receptor beta chains below were found in one sample sequenced in a study of long-term antiretroviral therapy in people with HIV. The assay used was immunoSEQ (version v3.0), run at survey level. Assay: immunoSEQ multiplex PCR; the TCRdb copy retains only in-frame clones and omits some. The sample has roughly 20,000 clones, 70% to 90% seen once. Sample: unsorted PBMCs, taken 1.8 years before starting antiretroviral therapy. The receptors were gathered from a woman in her thirties with HIV.

For this clone: One end of the junction fails to match germline, which may point to a read error. The gene calls are TRBV30 and TRBJ2-3; maybe TRBD1 (5 bases). The CDR3 runs to 11 residues. Per the germline V gene, CDR1 is GTSNPN and CDR2 is SVGIG (reference sequence). The CDR3: CAWSVTGTQYF. DNA for the CDR3: TGTGCCTGGAGTGTAACAGGTACGCAGTATTTT.

The chain combines TRBV13 with TRBJ2-1; TRBD2 matches 8 bases. This CDR3 has 15 residues. Germline loops: CDR1 PRHDT, CDR2 FYEKMQ (reference sequence). With 4 bases clipped from V and 2 bases from J, the junction kept 4 bases outside the gene matches. This CDR3 reads CASSSSGGAYNEQFF. As DNA, the CDR3 is TGTGCCAGCAGCTCCTCCGGGGGGGCCTACAATGAGCAGTTCTTC. Based on the CDR3 plus reference TRBV13 and TRBJ2-1, the full variable domain is AAGVIQSPRHLIKEKRETATLKCYPIPRHDTVYWYQQGPGQDPQFLISFYEKMQSDKGSIPDRFSAQQFSDYHSELNMSSLELGDSALYFCASSSSGGAYNEQFFGPGTRLTVL.

V and J are TRBV11-2 and TRBJ2-5, with 13 bases matching TRBD2. Trimming removed 2 bases from V and 5 bases from J; junction bases left unmatched: 11. CDR3 length: 18 amino acids. CDR1 is SGHAT and CDR2 is FQNNGV in the germline V gene. The CDR3 protein is CASSLRGSGLAGRETQYF. The CDR3 region has the DNA TGTGCCAGCAGCTTAAGGGGGTCGGGACTAGCGGGGAGGGAGACCCAGTACTTC. The entire variable domain, with the rest obtained from reference TRBV11-2 and TRBJ2-5, is as follows: EAGVAQSPRYKIIEKRQSVAFWCNPISGHATLYWYQQILGQGPKLLIQFQNNGVVDDSQLPKDRFSAERLKGVDSTLKIQPAKLEDSAVYLCASSLRGSGLAGRETQYFGPGTRLLVL.

The chain recombines TRBV9 with TRBJ1-5, with D possibly TRBD1 on 5 matching bases. Looked up from germline, CDR1 is SGDLS and CDR2 is YYNGEE. V lost 3 bases, J lost 3 bases, and 10 bases lay in between. The CDR3 has 14 amino acids. In DNA, the CDR3 is TGTGCCAGCAGCGGCCGGGACGCCAATCAGCCCCAGCATTTT. Its protein product is CASSGRDANQPQHF.

This clone was seen more than once but under ten times. J is TRBJ1-5 and V is TRBV10-1, with a weak D call TRBD1 (5 bases). CDR1 is WNHNN and CDR2 is SYGVQD in the germline V gene (reference sequence). This CDR3 contains 18 residues. Trimming removed 0 bases from V and 8 bases from J, with 23 bases in between. CDR3 loop: CASSESNNRRLGGEPQHF. The CDR3, as DNA: TGCGCCAGCAGTGAGTCGAATAATAGGAGGTTGGGGGGGGAGCCCCAGCATTTT.

The gene calls are TRBV7-6 and TRBJ1-3; 7 bases are shared with TRBD1. This CDR3 is built from 16 residues. The V gene's germline CDR1 is SGHVS and CDR2 FNYEAQ. V shed 1 base and J 4 bases; nucleotides not matched to a gene: 7. In nucleotides, the CDR3 is TGTGCCAGCAGCTTAGGCCAGGGGGTAACGGGAAACACCATATATTTT. Translated, it gives CASSLGQGVTGNTIYF.

The V call is TRBV18, the J call TRBJ2-3; D is ambiguous. This CDR3 contains 14 residues. Trimming left V 7 bases short and J 0 bases short, with 11 bases between. CDR1 is KGHSH, CDR2 LQKENI, per germline. CDR3 sequence (DNA): TGTGCCAGCTATTATTGGGGTAGCACAGATACGCAGTATTTT. The encoded protein is CASYYWGSTDTQYF.

V and J are TRBV29-1 and TRBJ2-7; D remains ambiguous. The V gene lost 4 bases and the J gene lost 4 bases, with 8 bases spanning the gap. Per the germline V gene, CDR1 is SQVTM and CDR2 is ANQGSEA. The CDR3 consists of 11 residues. CDR3 bases: TGCAGCGTTGCTTCTCAATACGAGCAGTACGTC. This codes for CSVASQYEQYV.

The rearrangement joins TRBV18 to TRBJ1-4; D gene ambiguous. Germline-derived CDR1 and CDR2 are KGHSH and LQKENI. The V end lost 3 bases, the J end lost 7 bases, and 9 bases lay between the germline ends. The length of the CDR3 is 13 residues. The CDR3 nucleotides read TGTGCCAGCTCACCGAACGCGGCTGAAAAACTGTTTTTT. As protein: CASSPNAAEKLFF.

This chain uses TRBV5-5 with TRBJ1-5, with D tentatively TRBD1 (6 bases). Germline V gene sequence: CDR1 SGHKS, CDR2 YYEKEE (reference sequence). Trimming took off 1 base at V and 4 bases at J, with 12 bases between the two ends. The CDR3 is 15 amino acids. Here the CDR3 reads CASSLSQGRNQPQHF. CDR3 DNA: TGTGCCAGCAGCTTGAGTCAGGGGCGGAATCAGCCCCAGCATTTT.

This chain joins TRBV30 and TRBJ2-1; 10 bases agree with TRBD1. Looked up from germline, CDR1 is GTSNPN and CDR2 is SVGIG (reference sequence). V lost 5 bases to trimming and J lost 3 bases; unmatched junction nucleotides: 7. This CDR3 has 15 residues. In DNA form, the CDR3 reads TGTGCCTGGGACAGGGGGCTCTCGATCTACAATGAGCAGTTCTTC. It translates to CAWDRGLSIYNEQFF.

The V and J genes are TRBV1 and TRBJ2-2; no DNA check was done on the table's D call, TRBD1. TRBV1 is described as a pseudogene. This CDR3 has 15 residues. The CDR3 DNA reads as TGCACCAGCAGCCCCGACAGTCCGAACACCGGGGAGCTGTTTTTT. The encoded protein is CTSSPDSPNTGELFF.

The chain has TRBV5-6 and TRBJ2-7; no clear D. The CDR3 consists of 14 residues. Germline V CDR1 and CDR2: SGHDT, YYEEEE. Between the trimmed V and J ends, which lost 0 bases and 6 bases, there was a span of 13 bases. In DNA, the CDR3 is TGTGCCAGCAGCTTGGAGGGAAAAGTAATCGAGCAGTACGTC. Translating it yields CASSLEGKVIEQYV.

The V and J genes are TRBV5-4 and TRBJ2-2, with D uncertain. V was cut by 0 bases and J by 5 bases, with 5 bases left in between. CDR1 is SGHNT and CDR2 is YYREEE in the germline V gene (reference sequence). The CDR3 extends over 13 amino acids. CDR3 amino acids: CASSLAGTGELFF. CDR3 nucleotide sequence: TGTGCCAGCAGCTTGGCTGGGACCGGGGAGCTGTTTTTT. The variable domain in full, completed from reference TRBV5-4 and TRBJ2-2, reads ETGVTQSPTHLIKTRGQQVTLRCSSQSGHNTVSWYQQALGQGPQFIFQYYREEENGRGNFPPRFSGLQFPNYSSELNVNALELDDSALYLCASSLAGTGELFFGEGSRLTVL.

The genes are TRBV14 and TRBJ2-4, with a possible D match to TRBD1 (6 bases). V was trimmed by 1 base and J by 2 bases, leaving 9 bases between them. The CDR3 spans 15 residues. Germline V gene sequence: CDR1 SGHDN, CDR2 FVKESK. CDR3 amino acids: CASSQVTGTKNIQYF. Here the CDR3 DNA reads TGTGCCAGCAGCCAAGTTACAGGGACCAAAAACATTCAGTACTTC.

CDR3 coding DNA: TGTGCCAGCAGCCTAAACAGGGGGAACTATGGCTACACCTTC. Translation gives CASSLNRGNYGYTF. The rearrangement links TRBV5-6 to TRBJ1-2, with 8 nucleotides matching TRBD1. The CDR3 contains 14 residues. V gave up 4 bases and J gave up 2 bases; unmatched junction bases: 4. Germline CDR1 and CDR2: SGHDT and YYEEEE.

The CDR3 region has the DNA TGTGCCAGCAGTGAGTCAGGGAGTGGAGGCTACACCTTC. Residues: CASSESGSGGYTF. The V call is TRBV6-4, the J call TRBJ1-2, with D possibly matching TRBD1 (5 bases). V gave up 3 bases and J gave up 8 bases, with 13 bases separating them. This CDR3 contains 13 residues. The germline V gene encodes CDR1 MRHNA and CDR2 SNTAGT.

This clone was counted once. The chain is built from TRBV5-1 and TRBJ2-3, with unresolved D. In germline, CDR1 is SGHRS, CDR2 YFSETQ. The CDR3 is 15 residues long. Trimming cost V 3 bases and J 4 bases, with 15 bases left between them. This CDR3 is CASSSSGPWADTQYF. The CDR3 DNA reads TGCGCCAGCAGCTCATCCGGGCCCTGGGCAGATACGCAGTATTTT. Combining the CDR3 with reference TRBV5-1 and TRBJ2-3 gives the whole variable domain KAGVTQTPRYLIKTRGQQVTLSCSPISGHRSVSWYQQTPGQGLQFLFEYFSETQRNKGNFPGRFSGRQFSNSRSEMNVSTLELGDSALYLCASSSSGPWADTQYFGPGTRLTVL.

CDR3 bases: TGCGCCCCAGGTCCCCTATCCGGGACAGATAGCAATCAGCCCCAGCATTTT. This gives the protein CAPGPLSGTDSNQPQHF. This rearrangement joins TRBV10-1 to TRBJ1-5; 7 bases line up with TRBD1. The CDR3 has 17 amino acids. J lost 0 bases, V lost 11 bases, and 16 bases had no gene match. Germline lookup yields CDR1 WNHNN and CDR2 SYGVQD (reference sequence).